There are a few counts of the clone carrying this TCR beta chain. The antigen is unknown. Template switching by 5'RACE produced TCR cDNA, adding a universal primer site and UMIs. TCRdb ran MiXCR on the 5' RACE reads and lists one entry per CDR3 protein. In the table there are a few hundred thousand distinct CDR3 sequences, roughly 13% of which are singletons. The data were obtained in a study of T cells after yellow fever vaccination. Across the study: When fractions had low cell numbers, they were prepared with SMART-Seq v4 Ultra Low Input.

The CDR3 has 13 amino acids. V lost 0 bases and J lost 4, with 6 bases in between. The germline V gene encodes CDR1 KGHSY and CDR2 FQNENV. Overall study findings and caveats: Post-booster repertoires contained most primary-vaccination clones again (96% CD4, approximately 86% CD8). It was a weaker secondary response, yet one that peaked faster, at day 5 versus 15.

The sequence came from a young man who received the YFV17D yellow fever vaccine. This chain links TRBV16 with TRBJ2-5, with D hard to call. Material: CD4+ T cells sorted from PBMCs, obtained 45 days after the yellow fever booster vaccination. CDR3 residues: CASSQSSGETQYF. The CDR3 coding sequence is TGTGCCAGCAGCCAATCTTCAGGAGAGACCCAGTACTTC. The full variable domain, with the rest looked up from reference TRBV16 and TRBJ2-5, is GEEVAQTPKHLVRGEGQKAKLYCAPIKGHSYVFWYQQVLKNEFKFLISFQNENVFDETGMPKERFSAKCLPNSPCSLEIQATKLEDSAVYFCASSQSSGETQYFGPGTRLLVL.